The clone carrying this T cell receptor (beta chain) was counted ten times or more. Its cognate antigen is unknown. Germline values: CDR1 MDHEN, CDR2 SYDVKM. V was cut by 8 bases and J by 1 base, with 8 bases left in between. The CDR3 has 12 residues. From RNA transcripts, TCR beta CDR3 regions were amplified. Initially, a first-round RT-PCR of the TCR CDR3 employed the HTBI primer set. TCRdb redid the calling of the multiplex PCR reads with MiXCR, one entry per CDR3 protein. The sample consists of under 350,000 distinct CDR3 sequences, less than 30% of them appearing once. Patients aged 18 to 65 had newly diagnosed hyperthyroidism of under 2 months' duration. Patients were excluded because of uncontrolled infection, other autoimmune disease, pregnancy or lactation. This blood was taken when hyperthyroidism was first diagnosed, before any ophthalmopathy symptoms existed. This entry comes from a study of T cells in Graves' hyperthyroidism and ophthalmopathy. Study-level findings and limits: The model's output predicted ophthalmopathy at a median of about 6.5 months prior to onset.

The chain employs TRBV28 and TRBJ1-1, with D unresolved. The sequence was obtained from a man between 40 and 49 years old with Graves' hyperthyroidism that later progressed to Graves' ophthalmopathy. The source material was blood. In DNA form, the CDR3 reads TGTGCCAGCGGAACAGAGAACACTGAAGCTTTCTTT. Its protein product is CASGTENTEAFF.